These 17 T cell receptor beta chains were sequenced from one sample in a study of T cells after yellow fever vaccination (dated 2019 in TCRdb). In the paper's terms, the treatment or condition label means: live attenuated yellow fever vaccine strain. Libraries were constructed by 5' RACE. Sequencing was carried out with an Illumina HiSeq 2500. TCRdb reworked the public reads: Q25 trimming with fastp, MiXCR clone assembly, productive beta chains retained. Each record represents a unique CDR3 protein, reported with the most common genes and DNA among its rows. The table for this sample lists around 500,000 distinct CDR3 sequences; around a fifth of them were counted only once. About a sixth of the sample is taken by the ten largest. Sequenced here: PBMCs, sampled 21 days after the first yellow fever vaccination. These receptors were obtained from a man aged 18-30 years who received the YFV17D yellow fever vaccine.

V and J are TRBV28 and TRBJ2-2; 8 bases align to TRBD2. V lost 2 bases to trimming and J lost 7 bases; unmatched junction nucleotides: 15. CDR1 is MDHEN, CDR2 SYDVKM, per germline. The CDR3 runs 18 residues. Here the CDR3 DNA reads TGTGCCAGCAGTTTACACCCCTCCAGCGGGGGAAAGATCGGGGAGCTGTTTTTT. Translation: CASSLHPSSGGKIGELFF.

This clonotype was found many times. The chain uses TRBV27 and TRBJ2-1; TRBD1 agrees at 8 bases. CDR1 MNHEY and CDR2 SMNVEV come from the germline V gene (reference sequence). The V segment lost 3 bases and the J segment 9 bases; nucleotides outside the gene matches: 7. This CDR3 contains 14 residues. CDR3 nucleotide sequence: TGTGCCAGCAGTTTTGCCAGGGGGCAGGGTGAGCAGTTCTTC. Translating it yields CASSFARGQGEQFF.

This clonotype was picked up a small number of times. V is TRBV12-3 or TRBV12-4 and J is TRBJ2-1; D might be TRBD1 (6 bases). CDR3 length: 12 residues. The V end was cut by 6 bases, the J end by 9 bases, with 12 bases between. This CDR3 reads CASSLRGSEQFF. The CDR3 nucleotides are TGTGCCAGCAGCCTGAGGGGGAGTGAGCAGTTCTTC.

A few counts support this clonotype. CDR3: CASSFTGSDTQYF. DNA for the CDR3: TGCGCCAGCAGCTTCACAGGGTCAGATACGCAGTATTTT. V usage is TRBV5-1 and J usage is TRBJ2-3; tentatively, D is TRBD1 (6 bases). Germline CDR1 reads SGHRS; CDR2 reads YFSETQ. This CDR3 has 13 amino acids. Trimming removed 2 bases from V and 4 bases from J, with 8 bases in between.

The chain recombines TRBV12-5 with TRBJ2-7; the D gene is possibly TRBD1 (5 bases). Trimming shortened V by 1 base and J by 2 bases, and 6 bases separated the two germline ends. Germline V gives CDR1 LGHNT, CDR2 FRNRAP. The CDR3 runs to 13 residues. CDR3 in DNA: TGTGCTAGTGGTTTGGGCAGGGCCTACGAGCAGTACTTC. Translating it yields CASGLGRAYEQYF.

The chain couples TRBV19 to TRBJ1-4, with 7 positions matching TRBD1. The germline gives CDR1 LNHDA, CDR2 SQIVND (reference sequence). This CDR3 is 14 amino acids long. V gave up 3 bases and J gave up 7 bases; unmatched junction bases: 5. The CDR3 loop reads CASSMGTAPEKLFF. DNA for the CDR3: TGTGCCAGTAGTATGGGGACAGCTCCTGAAAAACTGTTTTTT.

The chain links TRBV30 to TRBJ2-2; D gene ambiguous. The V gene's germline CDR1 is GTSNPN and CDR2 SVGIG (reference sequence). The germline V and J ends were trimmed by 4 bases and 4 bases, with 7 bases remaining between them. The CDR3 consists of 12 residues. In nucleotides, the CDR3 is TGTGCCTGGATACCTCTCACCGGGGAGCTGTTTTTT. Translation: CAWIPLTGELFF. Full variable domain (rest looked up from reference TRBV30 and TRBJ2-2): SQTIHQWPATLVQPVGSPLSLECTVEGTSNPNLYWYRQAAGRGLQLLFYSVGIGQISSEVPQNLSASRPQDRQFILSSKKLLLSDSGFYLCAWIPLTGELFFGEGSRLTVL.

This chain connects TRBV10-3 to TRBJ2-2; no firm D call. The length of the CDR3 is 14 residues. Trimming shortened V by 4 bases and J by 0 bases, and 6 bases separated the two germline ends. Germline CDR1 ENHRY, CDR2 SYGVKD. CDR3 DNA: TGTGCCATCAGTGGGTATGCGAACACCGGGGAGCTGTTTTTT. This sequence encodes CAISGYANTGELFF.

This clonotype was counted a few times. The chain has TRBV7-8 and TRBJ2-7; D tentatively fits TRBD1 or TRBD2 (5 bases each). Trimming stripped 1 base from V and 0 bases from J, with 7 bases between. The length of the CDR3 is 14 residues. The germline gives CDR1 SGHVS, CDR2 FQNEAQ. CDR3 DNA sequence: TGTGCCAGCAGCTTAGGGGGGTACTCCTACGAGCAGTACGTC. Its translation is CASSLGGYSYEQYV.

The table lists this clonotype with a few counts. This chain connects TRBV4-3 to TRBJ1-1, with 10 bases identical to TRBD1. The CDR3 has 15 residues. Germline lookup yields CDR1 LGHNA and CDR2 YSLEER. V lost 0 bases to trimming and J lost 4 bases; unmatched junction nucleotides: 2. The CDR3 nucleotides read TGCGCCAGCAGCCAAGACGGGACAGGGGCCACTGAAGCTTTCTTT. Protein: CASSQDGTGATEAFF.

This clonotype was found many times. CDR3 region: CASSYRWTGRGITDTQYF. The CDR3 nucleotides read TGTGCCAGCAGTTACCGATGGACAGGTCGGGGAATCACAGATACGCAGTATTTT. The chain links TRBV6-2 or TRBV6-3 to TRBJ2-3, with 7 bases lining up with TRBD1. Germline trimming cut 2 bases from V and 2 bases from J; bases unmatched to any gene: 13. The CDR3 has 18 residues. Germline values: CDR1 MNHEY, CDR2 SVGEGT.

In its sample, this clonotype was seen a few times. CDR3 nucleotide sequence: TGCAGCGTCCGAAGTGAGGAGAATCCTAACTATGGCTACACCTTC. It is translated as CSVRSEENPNYGYTF. J is TRBJ1-2 and V is TRBV29-1; D is unresolved. Germline CDR1 and CDR2: SQVTM and ANQGSEA. The CDR3 loop spans 15 amino acids. V lost 6 bases and J 0 bases, leaving 17 bases between the germline ends.

This chain uses TRBV20-1 with TRBJ2-7, with 8 positions matching TRBD1. This CDR3 has 13 amino acids. The germline V gene has CDR1 DFQATT and CDR2 SNEGSKA (reference sequence). V was pared by 2 bases and J by 5 bases, with 5 bases of the junction left unmatched. The CDR3 coding sequence is TGCAGTGCTAGATCGACAGGGGTTGACGAGCAGTACTTC. Protein product: CSARSTGVDEQYF.

This clonotype has a handful of counts. The rearrangement uses TRBV7-2 and TRBJ2-7; TRBD2 matches 9 bases. The germline V gene encodes CDR1 SGHTA and CDR2 FQGNSA. CDR3 size: 15 residues. Trimming removed 5 bases from V and 2 bases from J; junction bases left unmatched: 7. The CDR3 sequence is CASSPYSGGPYEQYF. DNA for the CDR3: TGTGCCAGCAGCCCATATAGCGGGGGCCCCTACGAGCAGTACTTC.

The chain has TRBV6-1 and TRBJ2-7; D may be TRBD1 (6 bases). Trimming stripped 6 bases from V and 3 bases from J, with 18 bases between. This CDR3 is 15 amino acids long. The germline V gene encodes CDR1 MNHNS and CDR2 SASEGT. The CDR3 DNA reads as TGTGCCAGCAGAACTGGGCCAGGGGAATACTACGAGCAGTACTTC. It yields the protein CASRTGPGEYYEQYF.

The chain couples TRBV29-1 to TRBJ1-1, with D hard to call. From germline, CDR1 is SQVTM and CDR2 ANQGSEA. Trimming removed 5 bases at V and 1 base at J, with 14 bases between. The CDR3 is 14 amino acids. CDR3 residues: CSVSTWAENTEAFF. In DNA form, the CDR3 reads TGCAGCGTTTCCACATGGGCCGAGAACACTGAAGCTTTCTTT.

This clonotype appeared a few times. The CDR3 protein is CASSHGTEGVTEAFF. The CDR3 DNA follows: TGTGCCAGCTCACACGGGACGGAGGGAGTCACTGAAGCTTTCTTT. The rearrangement uses TRBV18 and TRBJ1-1; tentatively, D is TRBD1 (5 bases). CDR3 length equals 15 residues. Germline V CDR1 and CDR2: KGHSH, LQKENI. Deletions cut 4 bases from V and 4 bases from J, with 16 bases between.